These 20 T cell receptor beta chains originate from one sample sequenced in a study of shared clonotypes between healthy human individuals. CD45RO-negative cells were positively selected for CCR7, leaving out terminally differentiated effector memory CD45RA+ cells. Clones were read by immunoSEQ multiplex PCR, and TCRdb kept only the in-frame ones, dropping some. The data contain 660,000 or so clones, roughly 95% of them singletons. The sample taken for sequencing was naive CD8+ T cells sorted from blood. The receptors shown here come from a woman under 40 in good health.

This rearrangement joins TRBV28 to TRBJ2-7, with D tentatively TRBD2 (8 bases). CDR3 length: 15 residues. V was trimmed by 2 bases and J by 5 bases, leaving 16 bases between them. CDR1 and CDR2 (germline): MDHEN, SYDVKM. CDR3 sequence (DNA): TGTGCCAGCAGTTTAAAGCCGGGAGGGGGCGACGAGCAGTACTTC. Protein sequence: CASSLKPGGGDEQYF.

The gene calls are TRBV13 and TRBJ1-2; no clear D. Trimming removed 0 bases at V and 0 bases at J, with 8 bases between. Germline-derived CDR1 and CDR2 are PRHDT and FYEKMQ (reference sequence). CDR3 size: 15 residues. CDR3 sequence reads: CASSLGGNANYGYTF. As DNA, the CDR3 is TGTGCCAGCAGCTTAGGCGGAAACGCTAACTATGGCTACACCTTC.

The chain uses TRBV7-9 and TRBJ2-7; 10 bases agree with TRBD1. The V gene's germline CDR1 is SEHNR and CDR2 FQNEAQ (reference sequence). This CDR3 region has 15 residues. The V segment lost 5 bases and the J segment 6 bases; nucleotides outside the gene matches: 10. This CDR3 reads CASSRRDRGTLEQYF. CDR3 DNA: TGTGCCAGCAGCCGGCGGGACAGGGGCACCCTCGAGCAGTACTTC.

This chain links TRBV9 with TRBJ2-7; 8 positions match TRBD1. Germline lookup yields CDR1 SGDLS and CDR2 YYNGEE. With V trimmed by 2 bases and J by 6 bases, 7 bases remained unmatched. The CDR3 contains 14 residues. CDR3 amino acids: CASSVSQGGAEQYF. In nucleotides, the CDR3 is TGTGCCAGCAGCGTTTCACAGGGGGGCGCCGAGCAGTACTTC.

The chain has TRBV28 and TRBJ2-1; 8 positions agree with TRBD2. Germline loops: CDR1 MDHEN, CDR2 SYDVKM. The V gene end was trimmed by 3 bases and the J gene end by 7 bases; junction bases not matched to a gene: 8. The CDR3 loop spans 15 amino acids. The CDR3 region has the DNA TGTGCCAGCAGTTTGGTTGCGGGAGGTTGGAATGAGCAGTTCTTC. Translating gives CASSLVAGGWNEQFF.

To note about this clone: At the DNA level, this CDR3 is encoded by other sequences in the same sample as well. This chain uses TRBV2 with TRBJ2-7; D ambiguous. Germline values: CDR1 SNHLY, CDR2 FYNNEI. V lost 3 bases and J 3 bases, leaving 6 bases between the germline ends. The CDR3 is 12 residues long. CDR3 in DNA: TGTGCCAGCAGTGATGGCAGCTACGAGCAGTACTTC. Amino acids: CASSDGSYEQYF.

This chain links TRBV2 with TRBJ2-1; D may correspond to TRBD1 or TRBD2 (5 bases each). CDR1 is SNHLY, CDR2 FYNNEI, per germline. V lost 2 bases and J 13 bases, leaving 9 bases between the germline ends. This CDR3 has 11 residues. CDR3 in DNA: TGTGCCAGCAGTGAACTCCGGGGCCAGTTCTTC. Translation: CASSELRGQFF.

The rearrangement uses TRBV2 and TRBJ1-5; D ambiguous. Germline values: CDR1 SNHLY, CDR2 FYNNEI. Trimming removed 3 bases at V and 0 bases at J, with 3 bases between. This CDR3 has 13 residues. The DNA of the CDR3 is TGTGCCAGCAGTGATAATAGCAATCAGCCCCAGCATTTT. It translates to CASSDNSNQPQHF.

This rearrangement joins TRBV9 to TRBJ2-3, with a possible D match to TRBD1 (5 bases). This CDR3 region has 12 residues. Germline values: CDR1 SGDLS, CDR2 YYNGEE. V was cut by 9 bases and J by 0 bases, with 8 bases left in between. The DNA of the CDR3 is TGTGCCAAAAGGACAAGCACAGATACGCAGTATTTT. Translated, it gives CAKRTSTDTQYF.

The chain joins TRBV27 to TRBJ2-2; D not certain. Trimming cost V 1 base and J 5 bases, with 5 bases left between them. This CDR3 spans 13 amino acids. Germline loops: CDR1 MNHEY, CDR2 SMNVEV (reference sequence). The CDR3 DNA reads TGTGCCAGCAGTTTATTGGAGACCGGGGAGCTGTTTTTT. As protein: CASSLLETGELFF.

This chain links TRBV9 with TRBJ1-1; the match to TRBD1 covers 11 bases. The V gene's germline CDR1 is SGDLS and CDR2 YYNGEE. This CDR3 has 16 amino acids. V gave up 4 bases and J gave up 0 bases; unmatched junction bases: 5. CDR3: CASSPRTGGMNTEAFF. Written as DNA, the CDR3 is TGTGCCAGCAGCCCCCGGACAGGGGGCATGAACACTGAAGCTTTCTTT.

The sample holds one count of this clone. This chain joins TRBV28 and TRBJ2-7, with D uncertain. V was pared by 2 bases and J by 3 bases, with 8 bases between. CDR1 and CDR2 from the germline V gene are MDHEN and SYDVKM. The CDR3 runs to 13 residues. The CDR3 is CASSLGVFYEQYF. In DNA, the CDR3 is TGTGCCAGCAGTTTAGGAGTTTTCTACGAGCAGTACTTC.

This chain uses TRBV19 with TRBJ1-2, with D possibly TRBD1 on 6 matching bases. Germline lookup yields CDR1 LNHDA and CDR2 SQIVND (reference sequence). Trimming removed 1 base from V and 2 bases from J, with 17 bases in between. The CDR3 loop spans 17 amino acids. CDR3 in amino acids: CASSIALTGQGNYGYTF. The DNA of the CDR3 is TGTGCCAGTAGTATAGCCCTGACGGGGCAGGGGAACTATGGCTACACCTTC.

The chain recombines TRBV7-9 with TRBJ2-2; D possibly uses TRBD1 or TRBD2 (5 bases each). Germline CDR1 and CDR2: SEHNR and FQNEAQ (reference sequence). This CDR3 is 14 amino acids long. The V end lost 5 bases, the J end lost 2 bases, and 9 bases lay between the germline ends. CDR3 protein: CASSQRDNTGELFF. The DNA for the CDR3 is TGTGCCAGCAGCCAGAGGGACAACACCGGGGAGCTGTTTTTT.

This chain uses TRBV4-2 with TRBJ2-3; D is possibly TRBD2 (5 bases). Per germline, CDR1 LGHNA and CDR2 YNFKEQ. The ends were cut back, 0 bases at V and 0 bases at J, with 16 bases in the middle. This CDR3 comprises 18 residues. For the CDR3, the DNA is TGTGCCAGCAGCCAAGATCTGGTAGGGCGGGTCAGCACAGATACGCAGTATTTT. Amino acids: CASSQDLVGRVSTDTQYF.

The rearrangement uses TRBV28 and TRBJ2-1; D possibly corresponds to TRBD1 (6 bases). V was pared by 4 bases and J by 6 bases, with 16 bases between. Germline CDR1 and CDR2: MDHEN and SYDVKM. There are 15 residues in the CDR3. This chain's CDR3 is CASSSAWTVRNEQFF. CDR3 DNA: TGTGCCAGCAGTTCGGCTTGGACAGTACGCAATGAGCAGTTCTTC.

The V gene is TRBV7-3, the J gene TRBJ2-3; no clear D. The length of the CDR3 is 15 residues. With 3 bases removed from V and 0 bases from J, the gap between germline ends came to 10 bases. The germline CDR1 and CDR2 sequences are SGHTA and FQGTGA. The CDR3 spells CASSFSGASTDTQYF. CDR3 nucleotide sequence: TGTGCCAGCAGCTTTTCAGGCGCTAGCACAGATACGCAGTATTTT.

The chain is built from TRBV15 and TRBJ2-1; D remains unclear. Trimming removed 5 bases from V and 7 bases from J, with 12 bases in between. Germline V gives CDR1 LNHNV, CDR2 YYDKDF (reference sequence). CDR3 length: 13 residues. DNA for the CDR3: TGTGCCACCAGCGGGGATAGTTATAATGAGCAGTTCTTC. This gives the protein CATSGDSYNEQFF.

J is TRBJ2-7 and V is TRBV5-1; D not certain. V shed 0 bases and J shed 3 bases, with 16 bases lying between them. Germline V lookup: CDR1 SGHRS, CDR2 YFSETQ. This CDR3 contains 16 residues. CDR3 loop: CASSLEGGSLFYEQYF. CDR3 DNA sequence: TGCGCCAGCAGCTTGGAAGGTGGTTCCCTCTTCTACGAGCAGTACTTC.

This rearrangement joins TRBV7-8 to TRBJ2-1, with 14 nucleotides matching TRBD2. CDR3 length: 19 amino acids. Germline V gene sequence: CDR1 SGHVS, CDR2 FQNEAQ. With V trimmed by 1 base and J by 4 bases, 9 bases remained unmatched. The chain's CDR3 is CASSLEIPGLAGDYNEQFF. In DNA form, the CDR3 reads TGTGCCAGCAGCTTAGAGATACCGGGACTAGCGGGGGATTACAATGAGCAGTTCTTC.